This T cell receptor (beta chain) was captured in a study of T cell changes during pregnancy in multiple sclerosis. V lost 0 bases and J 4 bases, leaving 15 bases between the germline ends. This CDR3 contains 16 residues. Assay: immunoSEQ multiplex PCR; the TCRdb copy retains only in-frame clones and omits some. The sample lists about 51,000 clones; over 80% were seen once. The rearrangement uses TRBV23-1 and TRBJ1-2; D is unclear. TRBV23-1 is designated an ORF whose function remains uncertain. The sequence came from a female donor with multiple sclerosis, enrolled in a pregnancy study. Material: CD4+ T cells from peripheral blood mononuclear cells, obtained in the third trimester of pregnancy. The CDR3 protein is CASSQSSGVSLYGYTF. CDR3 DNA: TGCGCCAGCAGTCAATCGAGCGGGGTTTCCCTCTATGGCTACACCTTC.